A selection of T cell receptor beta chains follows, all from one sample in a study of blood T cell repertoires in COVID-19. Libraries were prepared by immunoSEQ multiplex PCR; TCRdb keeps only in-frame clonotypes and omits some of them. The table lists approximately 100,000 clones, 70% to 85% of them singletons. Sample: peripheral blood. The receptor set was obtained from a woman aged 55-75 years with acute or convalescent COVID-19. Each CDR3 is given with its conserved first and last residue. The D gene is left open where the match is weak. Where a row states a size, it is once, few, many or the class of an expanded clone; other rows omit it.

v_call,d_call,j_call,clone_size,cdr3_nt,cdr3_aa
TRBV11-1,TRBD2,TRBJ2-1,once,TGTGCCGGCAGCCACTTAGCGGGAAACCTGGACAATGAGCAGTTCTTC,CAGSHLAGNLDNEQFF
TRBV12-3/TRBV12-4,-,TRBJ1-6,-,TGTGCCAGCAGTTTACTGGGGAGTTCACCCCTCCACTTT,CASSLLGSSPLHF
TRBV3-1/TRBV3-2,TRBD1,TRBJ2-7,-,TGTGCCAGCAGCCAAGATGGACAGGGGGGTTCCTACGAGCAGTACTTC,CASSQDGQGGSYEQYF
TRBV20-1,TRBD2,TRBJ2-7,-,TGCAGTGCTAGTCTAGCGGGAGCGGTCGAGCAGTACTTC,CSASLAGAVEQYF
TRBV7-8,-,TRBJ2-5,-,TGTGCCAGCAGCCAGCCAGGGGAGACCCAGTACTTC,CASSQPGETQYF
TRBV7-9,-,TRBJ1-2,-,TGTGCCAGCAGCTTATCCTTAGACTTTAACTATGGCTACACCTTC,CASSLSLDFNYGYTF
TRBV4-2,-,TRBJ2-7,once,TGTGCCAGCAGCCAGGACACCGGGACATACGAGCAGTACTTC,CASSQDTGTYEQYF
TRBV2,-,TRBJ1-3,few,TGTGCCAGCAGTGAAGGTAGAAACACCATATATTTT,CASSEGRNTIYF
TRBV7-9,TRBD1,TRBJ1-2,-,TGTGCCAGCAGCTCCCCGGACAGGGCCGGCTATGGCTACACCTTC,CASSSPDRAGYGYTF
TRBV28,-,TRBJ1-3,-,TGTGCCAGCTCCAGGAAATCTGGAAACACCATATATTTT,CASSRKSGNTIYF
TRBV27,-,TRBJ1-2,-,TGTGCCAGCAGTTTACGGGGGAGTGGCTACACCTTC,CASSLRGSGYTF
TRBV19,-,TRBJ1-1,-,TGTGCCAGTAGTTACAGGCTGAACACTGAAGCTTTCTTT,CASSYRLNTEAFF
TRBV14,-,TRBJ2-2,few,TGTGCCAGCAGCCCGCTTACCGGGACCGGGGAGCTGTTTTTT,CASSPLTGTGELFF